This T cell receptor (beta chain) was sequenced in a study of cytomegalovirus exposure and HLA in healthy donors. Germline values: CDR1 LGHNA, CDR2 YNFKEQ. Unmatched junction bases numbered 8, after V lost 4 bases and J lost 4 bases. The CDR3 contains 15 residues. This clone was seen once. A multiplex PCR was run with 60 Vbeta primers and 13 Jbeta primers. Clones were read by immunoSEQ multiplex PCR, and TCRdb kept only the in-frame ones, dropping some. Of approximately 73,000 clones in the sample, 79% were seen once. Sequenced: PBMCs. This receptor was taken from a woman in her thirties or forties in good health and CMV-seropositive. The rearrangement links TRBV4-2 to TRBJ2-7; 9 bases agree with TRBD2. The CDR3: CASSLTGTSYYEQYF. CDR3 sequence (DNA): TGTGCCAGCAGCCTGACCGGGACTAGCTATTACGAGCAGTACTTC.